This TCR beta chain appears in the sequencing data of a study of CXCR3-negative and CXCR3-positive naive CD8 T cells. Points from the study as a whole: The study found that naive CXCR3-negative and CXCR3-positive cells shared TRBV-TRBJ usage, while memory cells differed.

Preparation of TRB cDNA libraries relied on 5' RACE carrying UMI labels. Using the 5' RACE reads, TCRdb records one entry per CDR3 protein without DNA. The sample's table shows 43,000 or so distinct CDR3 sequences. A remark on this clonotype: Its antigen remains unidentified.

Germline CDR1 LGHNA, CDR2 YSLEER. The CDR3 extends over 16 amino acids. The sequence was collected from a human donor in good health. Some clones in this sample may be carry-over from other donors' samples. The sequencing input was naive CXCR3- CD8+ T cells from blood. Subset here: CD45RO-CCR7+CD27+CD95- naive CD8+ T cells lacking CXCR3 (TNR3-). The V and J genes are TRBV4-3 and TRBJ1-4. CDR3 in amino acids: CASSQVAGQSNEKLFF.